Below, 27 T cell receptor beta chains from the same sample are listed, as sequenced in a study of identical twins. TCRdb called the 5' RACE reads again in MiXCR, with one record for every CDR3 protein. The sample gives fewer than 250,000 distinct CDR3 sequences, roughly 7.5% of which show up once; around 5% is in the top ten. This sample was shared with a second study, whose subject was yellow fever vaccine responses in identical twins.

Sequencing was performed on CD8+ T cells sorted from blood. The receptor set was obtained from a woman aged 18-30 years in good health.

This clonotype was recorded at least ten times. V usage is TRBV12-3 or TRBV12-4 and J usage is TRBJ1-5; D is uncertain. V gave up 6 bases and J gave up 9 bases, with 15 bases separating them. CDR3 length equals 13 residues. DNA of the CDR3: TGTGCCAGCAGCTTAAGGGAGGACGGGCCCCAGCATTTT. It translates to CASSLREDGPQHF.

The rearrangement uses TRBV20-1 and TRBJ2-1, with 9 bases matching TRBD2. The germline CDR1 and CDR2 sequences are DFQATT and SNEGSKA (reference sequence). V shed 1 base, J shed 1 base, and the junction held 2 bases outside the gene matches. The CDR3 consists of 15 residues. The CDR3 loop reads CSARVAGESYNEQFF. The CDR3 region has the DNA TGCAGTGCTAGAGTAGCGGGAGAGTCCTACAATGAGCAGTTCTTC.

The genes are TRBV2 and TRBJ1-2; D is undetermined. Germline V gene data show CDR1 as SNHLY and CDR2 as FYNNEI. The V gene lost 4 bases and the J gene lost 4 bases, with 19 bases spanning the gap. The CDR3 is 16 amino acids. DNA for the CDR3: TGTGCCAGCAGTGGCGTTCCCGCGGGCAGCTTCTATGGCTACACCTTC. Protein product: CASSGVPAGSFYGYTF.

This clonotype occurred a few times. The rearrangement uses TRBV12-3 or TRBV12-4 and TRBJ1-5; 12 bases are shared with TRBD1. The V and J ends lost 4 bases and 5 bases, in that order; junction bases with no gene match: 3. The CDR3 runs 15 residues. The CDR3 is CASSWGQGAYQPQHF. The CDR3 DNA reads as TGTGCCAGCAGTTGGGGACAGGGGGCTTATCAGCCCCAGCATTTT.

Many counts were recorded for this clonotype. This chain links TRBV2 with TRBJ1-1; unclear D gene. V was trimmed by 9 bases and J by 4 bases, leaving 9 bases between them. The CDR3 length is 11 residues. The germline V gene encodes CDR1 SNHLY and CDR2 FYNNEI. The DNA for the CDR3 is TGTGCCAGTCCTGTCAGCACTGAAGCTTTCTTT. Translating gives CASPVSTEAFF.

This clonotype appeared a few times. The chain employs TRBV20-1 and TRBJ1-5; no definite D call. The CDR3 is made up of 12 amino acids. Trimming took 0 bases from V and 5 from J, leaving 5 bases between them. Germline CDR1 reads DFQATT; CDR2 reads SNEGSKA (reference sequence). The CDR3 protein is CSARERDQPQHF. DNA for the CDR3: TGCAGTGCTAGAGAACGGGATCAGCCCCAGCATTTT.

In this sample, this clonotype turned up many times. This chain uses TRBV15 with TRBJ2-3; D is unresolved. Germline loops: CDR1 LNHNV, CDR2 YYDKDF (reference sequence). Trimming removed 0 bases from V and 3 bases from J, with 4 bases in between. The CDR3 covers 13 residues. CDR3: CATSRDLTDTQYF. The CDR3 DNA reads TGTGCCACCAGCAGAGATTTGACAGATACGCAGTATTTT.

The chain has TRBV13 and TRBJ2-1; D might be TRBD2 (6 bases). The V and J ends lost 5 bases and 8 bases respectively, with 10 bases between them. Germline CDR1 reads PRHDT; CDR2 reads FYEKMQ (reference sequence). This CDR3 is built from 12 residues. This chain's CDR3 is CASSDGSHEQFF. The CDR3 coding sequence is TGTGCCAGCAGCGACGGGAGCCATGAGCAGTTCTTC.

This clonotype was counted at least ten times. The V call is TRBV3-1, the J call TRBJ2-1; D could derive from TRBD1 or TRBD2 (5 bases each). The CDR3 totals 20 residues. Germline V gene sequence: CDR1 LGHDT, CDR2 YNNKEL (reference sequence). Trimming removed 0 bases at V and 0 bases at J, with 21 bases between. CDR3 bases: TGTGCCAGCAGCCAAGAGTTTACCCCCCGGGGCGATAGCTCCTACAATGAGCAGTTCTTC. It yields the protein CASSQEFTPRGDSSYNEQFF.

This clonotype was observed a handful of times. CDR3 amino acids: CASSRGGGNQPQHF. The CDR3 DNA sequence: TGTGCCAGCAGCCGAGGAGGAGGCAATCAGCCCCAGCATTTT. V gene TRBV27 combines with J gene TRBJ1-5; D not certain. In germline, CDR1 is MNHEY, CDR2 SMNVEV (reference sequence). V shed 6 bases and J shed 2 bases, with 11 bases lying between them. The length of the CDR3 is 14 residues.

The gene calls are TRBV5-5 and TRBJ1-2; D ambiguous. The CDR3 contains 15 residues. V was shortened by 0 bases and J by 8 bases, with 17 bases between the two germline ends. The germline V gene has CDR1 SGHKS and CDR2 YYEKEE (reference sequence). CDR3 in amino acids: CASSLGFVSGGGYTF. CDR3 DNA: TGTGCCAGCAGCTTGGGTTTCGTTAGTGGCGGAGGCTACACCTTC. Variable domain in full (rest from reference TRBV5-5 and TRBJ1-2): DAGVTQSPTHLIKTRGQQVTLRCSPISGHKSVSWYQQVLGQGPQFIFQYYEKEERGRGNFPDRFSARQFPNYSSELNVNALLLGDSALYLCASSLGFVSGGGYTFGSGTRLTVV.

At least ten counts were recorded for this clonotype. The V gene is TRBV24-1, the J gene TRBJ2-3; TRBD1 aligns across 8 bases. This CDR3 is built from 17 residues. Trimming at V came to 1 base and at J to 5 bases, leaving 10 bases not matched to a gene. Germline loops: CDR1 KGHDR, CDR2 SFDVKD. The CDR3 loop reads CATSDFQGTGHEDTQYF. CDR3 sequence (DNA): TGTGCCACCAGTGATTTCCAGGGGACAGGCCACGAAGATACGCAGTATTTT.

This clonotype was counted between two and nine times. The J gene is TRBJ2-7, the V gene TRBV12-3 or TRBV12-4; D is uncertain. The ends were cut back, 6 bases at V and 3 bases at J, with 9 bases in the middle. This CDR3 is 12 amino acids long. CDR3 sequence (DNA): TGTGCCAGCAGCCCTAGAATCTACGAGCAGTACTTC. Amino acid sequence: CASSPRIYEQYF.

This clonotype was detected only a few times. This chain connects TRBV5-6 to TRBJ2-1; D perhaps matches TRBD1 (6 bases). The CDR3 length is 17 residues. Trimming took 4 bases from V and 7 from J, leaving 24 bases between them. Germline values: CDR1 SGHDT, CDR2 YYEEEE. CDR3 in DNA: TGTGCCAGCAGCCCCCTGGGGTGGTCAGGGGTCGGGAATGAGCAGTTCTTC. This encodes CASSPLGWSGVGNEQFF.

The chain employs TRBV7-8 and TRBJ2-6; D gene uncertain. V was pared by 4 bases and J by 0 bases, with 16 bases between. This CDR3 has 18 residues. Per germline, CDR1 SGHVS and CDR2 FQNEAQ. The CDR3: CASSSDTGPNSGANVLTF. CDR3 in DNA: TGTGCCAGCAGCTCCGATACTGGACCGAACTCTGGGGCCAACGTCCTGACTTTC.

This clonotype was counted a few times. The chain has TRBV11-2 and TRBJ2-7, with D perhaps TRBD2 (5 bases). The length of the CDR3 is 14 residues. V was cut by 3 bases and J by 0 bases, with 9 bases left in between. The germline V gene encodes CDR1 SGHAT and CDR2 FQNNGV. CDR3: CASSFGGASYEQYF. Written as DNA, the CDR3 is TGTGCCAGCAGCTTCGGAGGCGCCTCCTACGAGCAGTACTTC.

The CDR3 is CASSFARFTDTQYF. In nucleotides, the CDR3 is TGTGCCAGCAGCTTTGCCAGATTCACAGATACGCAGTATTTT. The gene calls are TRBV7-8 and TRBJ2-3; no firm D call. Per the germline V gene, CDR1 is SGHVS and CDR2 is FQNEAQ. Deletions cut 3 bases from V and 2 bases from J, with 9 bases between. This CDR3 contains 14 residues.

This clonotype has ten or more counts. V gene TRBV5-1 combines with J gene TRBJ2-7; D remains unclear. The germline V and J ends were trimmed by 0 bases and 3 bases, with 10 bases remaining between them. The germline CDR1 and CDR2 sequences are SGHRS and YFSETQ. The CDR3 spans 14 residues. CDR3 in amino acids: CASSLDTADYEQYV. CDR3 nucleotide sequence: TGCGCCAGCAGCTTGGATACAGCAGACTACGAGCAGTACGTC.

This clonotype turned up a few times. The rearrangement links TRBV7-9 to TRBJ2-1; 14 nucleotides match TRBD2. Per the germline V gene, CDR1 is SEHNR and CDR2 is FQNEAQ (reference sequence). The CDR3 runs to 15 residues. Trimming at V came to 5 bases and at J to 9 bases, leaving 6 bases not matched to a gene. The CDR3 sequence: CASSPGLAGGFEQFF. The CDR3 DNA sequence: TGTGCCAGCAGCCCTGGACTAGCGGGAGGTTTTGAGCAGTTCTTC.

The table lists this clonotype with a few counts. The chain joins TRBV12-3 or TRBV12-4 to TRBJ2-7; TRBD2 matches 11 bases. This CDR3 contains 14 residues. Unmatched junction bases numbered 6, after V lost 5 bases and J lost 6 bases. The CDR3 coding sequence is TGTGCCAGCAGTACTAGCGGGAGTTCATCCGAGCAGTACTTC. This gives the protein CASSTSGSSSEQYF.

This clonotype was counted only a few times. This sequence joins TRBV29-1 and TRBJ1-2; a weak D match, TRBD1 (5 bases). The CDR3 loop spans 14 amino acids. CDR1 and CDR2 (germline): SQVTM, ANQGSEA. V shed 4 bases and J shed 5 bases, with 17 bases lying between them. CDR3 in amino acids: CSVAGSPDDYGYTF. CDR3 DNA sequence: TGCAGCGTTGCAGGGAGTCCGGACGATTATGGCTACACCTTC.

This chain joins TRBV5-1 and TRBJ2-1, with TRBD1 matching 8 bases. The CDR3 has 18 residues. After removal of 1 base from V and 5 bases from J, the junction contained 14 bases not matched to a gene. CDR1 and CDR2 from the germline V gene are SGHRS and YFSETQ. The CDR3 DNA sequence: TGCGCCAGCAGCTTGTCCTGGCAGGGGGCCTGGCGGGACAATGAGCAGTTCTTC. Amino acids: CASSLSWQGAWRDNEQFF.

CDR3 region: CSVEDLGSSGGAGNEQFF. Written as DNA, the CDR3 is TGCAGCGTTGAAGATCTGGGGTCTAGCGGGGGGGCCGGGAATGAGCAGTTCTTC. The genes are TRBV29-1 and TRBJ2-1; 12 nucleotides agree with TRBD2. Germline V gene lookup returns CDR1 SQVTM and CDR2 ANQGSEA. The CDR3 totals 18 residues. V shed 0 bases, J shed 7 bases, and the junction held 13 bases outside the gene matches.

This clonotype appeared a few times. The gene calls are TRBV28 and TRBJ2-3; 12 nucleotides match TRBD2. Per the germline V gene, CDR1 is MDHEN and CDR2 is SYDVKM. This CDR3 region has 17 residues. Unmatched junction bases numbered 9, after V lost 4 bases and J lost 4 bases. CDR3: CASSSDLAGGPPDTQYF. The CDR3 nucleotides are TGTGCCAGCAGTTCCGACCTAGCGGGAGGGCCTCCAGATACGCAGTATTTT.

This clonotype was seen at least ten times. This chain uses TRBV4-1 with TRBJ2-1; 7 bases fit TRBD1. Germline CDR1 MGHRA, CDR2 YSYEKL. The CDR3 contains 15 residues. V shed 3 bases and J 9 bases; nucleotides not matched to a gene: 11. The CDR3 bases are TGCGCCAGCAGCCAGAGACAGGGCCCGGGCGGTGAGCAGTTCTTC. Translation: CASSQRQGPGGEQFF.

The sample holds many counts of this clonotype. This chain links TRBV9 with TRBJ1-2; D is undetermined. The V end lost 10 bases, the J end lost 8 bases, and 12 bases lay between the germline ends. CDR3 size: 10 residues. Germline V gene data show CDR1 as SGDLS and CDR2 as YYNGEE. The DNA for the CDR3 is TGTGCCTCGGGCGGGGTCGGCTACACCTTC. Its protein product is CASGGVGYTF.

The genes are TRBV11-2 and TRBJ2-1; D might be TRBD2 (5 bases). Germline V gene lookup returns CDR1 SGHAT and CDR2 FQNNGV. CDR3 length: 16 amino acids. The V gene lost 0 bases and the J gene lost 3 bases, with 12 bases spanning the gap. CDR3 sequence (DNA): TGTGCCAGCAGCTTAGATCTGCTAGCTCGCTACAATGAGCAGTTCTTC. Protein: CASSLDLLARYNEQFF.